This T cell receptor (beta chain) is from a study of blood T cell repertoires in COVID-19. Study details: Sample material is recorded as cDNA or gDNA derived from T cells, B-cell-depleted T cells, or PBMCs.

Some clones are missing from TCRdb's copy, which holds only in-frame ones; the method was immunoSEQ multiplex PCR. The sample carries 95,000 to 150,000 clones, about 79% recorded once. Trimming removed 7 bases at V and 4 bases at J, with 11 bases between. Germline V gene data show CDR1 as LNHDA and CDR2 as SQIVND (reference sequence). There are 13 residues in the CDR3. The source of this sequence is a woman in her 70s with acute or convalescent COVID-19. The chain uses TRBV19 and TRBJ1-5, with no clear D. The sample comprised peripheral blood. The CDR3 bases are TGTGCCAGTAACATGAGGAGAAATCAGCCCCAGCATTTT. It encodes CASNMRRNQPQHF.